This T cell receptor (beta chain) stems from a study of shared clonotypes between healthy human individuals. Generated by immunoSEQ multiplex PCR, the TCRdb table keeps only in-frame clones and is missing some. Of 950,000 to 1,200,000 clones listed, 70% to 85% are singletons. Note on this clone: Its antigen is as yet unknown.

Memory CD4+ cells were the fraction left after CD45RA+ naive selection. Study results and limitations: Of the naive CD4 clonotypes, approximately 5% were shared across a few donors.

Specimen: memory CD4+ T cells from PBMCs. Subset noted: CD45RA-negative fraction. This receptor was taken from a man younger than 30 in good health. Some clones in this sample may be carry-over from other donors' samples.

The CDR3 sequence is CASRGTGRTGYTF. The CDR3 DNA is TGTGCCAGCAGGGGGACAGGGAGGACCGGCTACACCTTC. J is TRBJ1-2 and V is TRBV6-5, with 9 bases fitting TRBD1. V was pared by 6 bases and J by 8 bases, with 7 bases of the junction left unmatched. The CDR3 has 13 amino acids. CDR1 MNHEY and CDR2 SVGAGI come from the germline V gene.